This T cell receptor beta chain stems from a study of cytomegalovirus exposure and HLA in healthy donors. The germline gives CDR1 SGHVT, CDR2 SQSDAQ. This CDR3 is 18 amino acids long. Trimming removed 5 bases from V and 0 bases from J, with 21 bases in between. The PCR was carried out with 60 Vbeta primers and 13 Jbeta primers. Sequenced by immunoSEQ multiplex PCR; TCRdb stores in-frame clones only, minus some. The sample has fewer than 200,000 clones; 75% to 90% are singletons. The TCR comes from a man aged 45-60 years in good health and CMV-seronegative. What was sequenced was PBMCs. The V gene is TRBV7-4, the J gene TRBJ2-3; no firm D call. CDR3 in amino acids: CASSPSEKVLFSTDTQYF. CDR3 DNA: TGTGCCAGCAGCCCGTCGGAGAAGGTACTATTTAGCACAGATACGCAGTATTTT.